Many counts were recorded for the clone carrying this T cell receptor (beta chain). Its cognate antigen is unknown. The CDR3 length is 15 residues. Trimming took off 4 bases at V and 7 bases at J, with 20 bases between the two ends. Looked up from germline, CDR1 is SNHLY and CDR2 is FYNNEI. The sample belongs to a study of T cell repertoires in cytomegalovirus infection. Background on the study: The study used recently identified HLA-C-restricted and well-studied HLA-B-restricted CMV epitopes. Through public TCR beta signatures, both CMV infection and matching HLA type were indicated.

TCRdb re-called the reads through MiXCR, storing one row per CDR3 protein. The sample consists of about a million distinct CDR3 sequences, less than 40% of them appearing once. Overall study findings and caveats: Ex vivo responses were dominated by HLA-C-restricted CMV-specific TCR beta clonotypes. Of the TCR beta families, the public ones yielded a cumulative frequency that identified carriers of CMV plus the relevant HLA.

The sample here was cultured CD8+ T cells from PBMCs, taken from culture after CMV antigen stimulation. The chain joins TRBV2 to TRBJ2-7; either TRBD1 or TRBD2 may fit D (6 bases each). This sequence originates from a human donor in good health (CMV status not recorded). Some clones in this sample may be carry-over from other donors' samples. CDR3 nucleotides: TGTGCCAGCAGTGGGGCCAGGGGCGAAGGGGGGGAGCAGTACGTC. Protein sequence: CASSGARGEGGEQYV.